This T cell receptor beta chain appears in the sequencing data of a study of Ad26.COV2.S vaccination and SARS-CoV-2 variants. A few counts support this clone. Generated by immunoSEQ multiplex PCR, the TCRdb table keeps only in-frame clones and is missing some. This sample carries roughly 680,000 clones, around 89% of them seen once, and the ten largest clones take roughly 1.5%. Treatment denoted: 15 to 20 received Ad26.COV2.S at low or high dose, single or two shots; about 5 received placebo; per-sample allocation not given. Sampling was performed 63 days after the first vaccine or placebo injection. This specimen was peripheral blood, taken in a trial of Ad26.COV2.S vaccine versus placebo. This TCR came from a person between 18 and 60 years old who received the Ad26.COV2.S COVID-19 vaccine or a placebo.

CDR3: CASRDRGNNEQFF. In DNA, the CDR3 is TGTGCCAGCCGGGACAGGGGAAACAATGAGCAGTTCTTC. The chain couples TRBV19 to TRBJ2-1; 10 positions agree with TRBD1. The CDR3 is 13 amino acids. Germline lookup yields CDR1 LNHDA and CDR2 SQIVND (reference sequence). The ends lost 9 bases at V and 5 bases at J; junction bases unmatched: 4.